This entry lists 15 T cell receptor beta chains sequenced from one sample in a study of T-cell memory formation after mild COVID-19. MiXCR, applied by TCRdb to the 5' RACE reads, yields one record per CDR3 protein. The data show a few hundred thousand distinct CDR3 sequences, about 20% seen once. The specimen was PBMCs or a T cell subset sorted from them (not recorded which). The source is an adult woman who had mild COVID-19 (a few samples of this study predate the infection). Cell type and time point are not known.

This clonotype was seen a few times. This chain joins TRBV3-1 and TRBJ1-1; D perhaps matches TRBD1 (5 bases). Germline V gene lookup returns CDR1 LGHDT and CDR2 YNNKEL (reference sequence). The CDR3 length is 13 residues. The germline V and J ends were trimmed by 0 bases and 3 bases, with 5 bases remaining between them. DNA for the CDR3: TGTGCCAGCAGCCAAGAAGGGGACACTGAAGCTTTCTTT. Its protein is CASSQEGDTEAFF.

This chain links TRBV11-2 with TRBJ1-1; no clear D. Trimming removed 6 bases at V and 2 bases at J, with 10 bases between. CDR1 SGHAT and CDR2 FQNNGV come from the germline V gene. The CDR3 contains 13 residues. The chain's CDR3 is CASRLGGNTEAFF. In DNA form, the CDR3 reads TGTGCCAGCAGACTGGGCGGTAACACTGAAGCTTTCTTT.

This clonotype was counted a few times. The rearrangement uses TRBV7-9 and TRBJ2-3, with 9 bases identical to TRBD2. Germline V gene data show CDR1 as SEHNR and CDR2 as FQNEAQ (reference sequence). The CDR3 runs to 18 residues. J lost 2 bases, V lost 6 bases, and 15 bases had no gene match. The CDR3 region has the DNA TGTGCCAGCAGATCCGGCGGGAGGGCCCATCAGGACACAGATACGCAGTATTTT. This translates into CASRSGGRAHQDTDTQYF.

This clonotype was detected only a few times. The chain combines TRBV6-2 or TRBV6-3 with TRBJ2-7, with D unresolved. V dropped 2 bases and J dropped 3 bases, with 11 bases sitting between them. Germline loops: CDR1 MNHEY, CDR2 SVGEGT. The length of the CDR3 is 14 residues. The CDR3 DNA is TGTGCCAGCAGTTACACCCTACGTTTCTACGAGCAGTACTTC. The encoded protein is CASSYTLRFYEQYF.

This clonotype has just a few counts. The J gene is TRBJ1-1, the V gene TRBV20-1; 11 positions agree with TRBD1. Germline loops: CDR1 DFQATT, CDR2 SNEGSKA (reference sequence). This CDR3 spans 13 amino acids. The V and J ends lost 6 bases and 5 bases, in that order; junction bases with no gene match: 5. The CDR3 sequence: CSALGQGGTEAFF. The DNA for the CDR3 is TGCAGTGCCCTGGGACAGGGGGGAACTGAAGCTTTCTTT.

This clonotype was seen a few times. DNA of the CDR3: TGCGCCAGCAGCACAGTGGGGGTAGCGGGAGACGAGCAGTACTTC. This sequence encodes CASSTVGVAGDEQYF. The rearrangement uses TRBV5-1 and TRBJ2-7; 9 nucleotides agree with TRBD2. CDR1 is SGHRS, CDR2 YFSETQ, per germline. The CDR3 contains 15 residues. Trimming cost V 4 bases and J 5 bases; bases outside gene matches: 10.

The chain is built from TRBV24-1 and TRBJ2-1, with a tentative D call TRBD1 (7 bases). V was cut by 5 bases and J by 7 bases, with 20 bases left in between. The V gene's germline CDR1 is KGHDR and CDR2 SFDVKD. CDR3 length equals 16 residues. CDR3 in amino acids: CATSAQGGLVSNEQFF. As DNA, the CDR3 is TGTGCCACCAGTGCCCAGGGGGGCCTGGTATCAAATGAGCAGTTCTTC.

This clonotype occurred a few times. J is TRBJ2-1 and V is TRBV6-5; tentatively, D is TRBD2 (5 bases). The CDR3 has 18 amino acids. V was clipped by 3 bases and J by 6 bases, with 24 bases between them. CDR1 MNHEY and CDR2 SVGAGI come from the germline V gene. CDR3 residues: CASSYIFGGGLISNEQFF. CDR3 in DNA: TGTGCCAGCAGTTATATCTTTGGCGGAGGCCTAATTTCCAATGAGCAGTTCTTC.

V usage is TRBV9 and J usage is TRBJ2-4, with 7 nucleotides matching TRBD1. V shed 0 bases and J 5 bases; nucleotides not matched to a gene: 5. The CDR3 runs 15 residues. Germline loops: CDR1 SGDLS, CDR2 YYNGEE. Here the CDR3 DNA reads TGTGCCAGCAGCGTAGCTTTCGGGACAGAAAACATTCAGTACTTC. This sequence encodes CASSVAFGTENIQYF.

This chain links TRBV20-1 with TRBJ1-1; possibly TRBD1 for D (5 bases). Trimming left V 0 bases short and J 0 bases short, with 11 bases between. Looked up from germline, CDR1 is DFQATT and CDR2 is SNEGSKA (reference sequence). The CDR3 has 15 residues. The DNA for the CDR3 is TGCAGTGCTAGAGAGGCGCACAGGCTGAACACTGAAGCTTTCTTT. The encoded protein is CSAREAHRLNTEAFF.

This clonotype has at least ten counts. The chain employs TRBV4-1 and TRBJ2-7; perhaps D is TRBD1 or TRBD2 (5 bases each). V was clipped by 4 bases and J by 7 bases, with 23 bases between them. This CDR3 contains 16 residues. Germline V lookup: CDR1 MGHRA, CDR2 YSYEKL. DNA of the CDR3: TGCGCCAGCAGCCGGGGACCGCCGGGGAGCTCCTTGGAGCAGTACTTC. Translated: CASSRGPPGSSLEQYF.

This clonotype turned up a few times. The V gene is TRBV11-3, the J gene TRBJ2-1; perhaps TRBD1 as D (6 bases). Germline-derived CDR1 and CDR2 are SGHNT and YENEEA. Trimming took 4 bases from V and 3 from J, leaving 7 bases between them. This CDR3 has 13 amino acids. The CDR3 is CASSYRDYNEQFF. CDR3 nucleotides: TGTGCCAGCAGCTACAGGGACTACAATGAGCAGTTCTTC.

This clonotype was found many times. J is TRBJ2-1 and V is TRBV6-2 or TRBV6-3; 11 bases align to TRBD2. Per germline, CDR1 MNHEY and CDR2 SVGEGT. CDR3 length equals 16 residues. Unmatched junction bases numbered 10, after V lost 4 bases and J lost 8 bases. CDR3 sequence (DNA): TGTGCCAGCAGTTCTCAGGGACTAGCGGTAATATATGAGCAGTTCTTC. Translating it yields CASSSQGLAVIYEQFF.

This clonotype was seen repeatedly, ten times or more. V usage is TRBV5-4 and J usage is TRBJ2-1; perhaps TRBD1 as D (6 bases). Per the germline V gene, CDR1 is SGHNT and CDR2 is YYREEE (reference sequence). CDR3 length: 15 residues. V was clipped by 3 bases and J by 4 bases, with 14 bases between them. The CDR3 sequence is CASSSQPDSYNEQFF. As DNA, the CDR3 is TGTGCCAGCAGCTCCCAACCGGACAGTTACAATGAGCAGTTCTTC.

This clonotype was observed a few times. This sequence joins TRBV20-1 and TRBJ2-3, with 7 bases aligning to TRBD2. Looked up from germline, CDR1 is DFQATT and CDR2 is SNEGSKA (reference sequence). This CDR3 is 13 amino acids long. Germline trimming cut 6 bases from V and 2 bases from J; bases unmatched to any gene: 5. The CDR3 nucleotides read TGCAGTGCCGGGAGCGGGGCCACAGATACGCAGTATTTT. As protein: CSAGSGATDTQYF.